Shown below are 11 T cell receptor beta chains from a single sample sequenced in a study of T-cell memory formation after mild COVID-19. TCRdb recomputed calls from the 5' RACE reads with MiXCR, one row per CDR3 protein. The sample records roughly 120,000 distinct CDR3 sequences, around a fifth being singletons. Sequencing was carried out using PBMCs or a T cell subset sorted from them (not recorded which). The source is a man between 18 and 29 years old who had mild COVID-19 (a few samples of this study predate the infection). Cell type and time point are not known.

The chain combines TRBV2 with TRBJ2-7; D ambiguous. Germline values: CDR1 SNHLY, CDR2 FYNNEI. V was pared by 6 bases and J by 3 bases, with 15 bases between. The CDR3 has 14 amino acids. The CDR3: CASRTPVRGYEQYV. As DNA, the CDR3 is TGTGCCAGCAGGACCCCCGTACGAGGCTACGAGCAGTACGTC.

This clonotype occurred a few times. The chain recombines TRBV2 with TRBJ2-3, with D possibly matching TRBD2 (5 bases). V lost 9 bases and J 0 bases, leaving 25 bases between the germline ends. This CDR3 contains 18 residues. Germline CDR1 is SNHLY and CDR2 is FYNNEI. CDR3 in amino acids: CASHRSRGFPISTDTQYF. The CDR3 region has the DNA TGTGCCAGTCACCGAAGCCGGGGATTTCCCATTAGCACAGATACGCAGTATTTT. The full variable domain, its missing parts supplied by reference TRBV2 and TRBJ2-3, is EPEVTQTPSHQVTQMGQEVILRCVPISNHLYFYWYRQILGQKVEFLVSFYNNEISEKSEIFDDQFSVERPDGSNFTLKIRSTKLEDSAMYFCASHRSRGFPISTDTQYFGPGTRLTVL.

The rearrangement uses TRBV12-3 or TRBV12-4 and TRBJ2-7, with TRBD2 matching 7 bases. V lost 6 bases to trimming and J lost 1 base; unmatched junction nucleotides: 3. CDR3 length: 13 residues. The DNA for the CDR3 is TGTGCCAGCAGAGACGGGGGGTCCTACGAGCAGTACTTC. Amino acids: CASRDGGSYEQYF.

This clonotype occurred many times. The J gene is TRBJ2-7, the V gene TRBV29-1; 8 bases fit TRBD1. This CDR3 region has 14 residues. Trimming removed 6 bases from V and 4 bases from J; junction bases left unmatched: 11. Germline CDR1 SQVTM, CDR2 ANQGSEA. The CDR3 bases are TGCAGCGTCACCCCCGGACAGGGCCCTTACGAGCAGTACTTC. Its translation: CSVTPGQGPYEQYF.

V and J are TRBV4-1 and TRBJ2-1, with D perhaps matching TRBD1 or TRBD2 (5 bases each). Germline loops: CDR1 MGHRA, CDR2 YSYEKL. This CDR3 comprises 10 residues. The CDR3 DNA is TGCGAATGGGGACGGAATGAGCAGTTCTTC. It is translated as CEWGRNEQFF.

This clonotype has only a few counts. The chain couples TRBV5-1 to TRBJ1-6, with D unclear. Germline CDR1 is SGHRS and CDR2 is YFSETQ. The ends were cut back, 5 bases at V and 9 bases at J, with 15 bases in the middle. The CDR3 has 14 residues. The CDR3, as DNA: TGCGCCAGCAGGTCGGCCGGGGATGGTTCACCCCTCCACTTT. Protein sequence: CASRSAGDGSPLHF.

This chain connects TRBV6-5 to TRBJ2-3, with D tentatively TRBD1 or TRBD2 (6 bases each). Germline lookup yields CDR1 MNHEY and CDR2 SVGAGI. This CDR3 has 16 amino acids. The ends were cut back, 6 bases at V and 5 bases at J, with 21 bases in the middle. CDR3 region: CASRPFPGDTGDTQYF. CDR3 DNA sequence: TGTGCCAGCAGGCCCTTCCCGGGGGACACAGGAGATACGCAGTATTTT.

At least ten counts were recorded for this clonotype. The chain combines TRBV5-1 with TRBJ2-1; no clear D. Germline values: CDR1 SGHRS, CDR2 YFSETQ. The length of the CDR3 is 15 residues. Trimming took 0 bases from V and 5 from J, leaving 12 bases between them. CDR3 DNA: TGCGCCAGCAGCTTGGCAGTCCTAACAAACAATGAGCAGTTCTTC. The encoded protein is CASSLAVLTNNEQFF.

This clonotype was seen only a few times. V is TRBV27 and J is TRBJ2-7; the D gene is possibly TRBD2 (6 bases). V was shortened by 6 bases and J by 6 bases, with 18 bases between the two germline ends. The CDR3 is 14 residues long. CDR1 and CDR2 (germline): MNHEY, SMNVEV (reference sequence). The CDR3 sequence: CASSMGMGGAEQYV. CDR3 bases: TGTGCCAGCAGCATGGGGATGGGGGGAGCCGAGCAGTACGTC.

The table lists this clonotype with many counts. J is TRBJ1-1 and V is TRBV14; no firm D call. Germline V gives CDR1 SGHDN, CDR2 FVKESK. The CDR3 is 15 residues long. V was pared by 0 bases and J by 1 base, with 9 bases between. The CDR3 nucleotides are TGTGCCAGCAGCCAAGATCTAGGCAGGAACACTGAAGCTTTCTTT. Protein: CASSQDLGRNTEAFF. Full variable domain (missing parts from reference TRBV14 and TRBJ1-1): EAGVTQFPSHSVIEKGQTVTLRCDPISGHDNLYWYRRVMGKEIKFLLHFVKESKQDESGMPNNRFLAERTGGTYSTLKVQPAELEDSGVYFCASSQDLGRNTEAFFGQGTRLTVV.

CDR3 in amino acids: CASTPSVNTEAFF. DNA of the CDR3: TGTGCCAGCACGCCCAGTGTAAACACTGAAGCTTTCTTT. The gene calls are TRBV5-4 and TRBJ1-1; D remains unclear. V was shortened by 6 bases and J by 2 bases, with 11 bases between the two germline ends. CDR3 length: 13 amino acids. CDR1 is SGHNT, CDR2 YYREEE, per germline (reference sequence). Full variable domain (remainder filled in from reference TRBV5-4 and TRBJ1-1): ETGVTQSPTHLIKTRGQQVTLRCSSQSGHNTVSWYQQALGQGPQFIFQYYREEENGRGNFPPRFSGLQFPNYSSELNVNALELDDSALYLCASTPSVNTEAFFGQGTRLTVV.